These 3 T cell receptor beta chains were all obtained from the same sample, sequenced in a study of early T cells in non-severe SARS-CoV-2 infection. One entry per CDR3 protein, called by TCRdb with MiXCR from the 5' RACE reads. Among some 30,000 distinct CDR3 sequences, approximately 5% were seen once, and the ten largest hold 13%. Sequencing input: whole blood. The receptors derive from an adult who was a healthcare worker with PCR-confirmed SARS-CoV-2 infection or an uninfected control (not recorded which).

This clonotype came up many times. This chain joins TRBV2 and TRBJ1-1; D is unclear. The V and J ends lost 4 bases and 0 bases respectively, with 0 bases between them. Germline assignment: CDR1 SNHLY and CDR2 FYNNEI. The CDR3 contains 11 residues. The CDR3 spells CASSVNTEAFF. CDR3 nucleotides: TGTGCCAGCAGTGTGAACACTGAAGCTTTCTTT.

Turning to this clonotype: A much larger clonotype is one base distant, so this may be a read error. CDR3 loop: CTSSRHGGELFF. The CDR3 DNA follows: TGTACCAGCAGTCGACACGGCGGGGAGCTGTTTTTT. This chain uses TRBV28 with TRBJ2-2, with D unresolved. The V gene's germline CDR1 is MDHEN and CDR2 SYDVKM. The length of the CDR3 is 12 residues.

This clonotype was counted many times. The V call is TRBV20-1, the J call TRBJ2-7; tentative D call: TRBD2 (6 bases). From germline, CDR1 is DFQATT and CDR2 SNEGSKA (reference sequence). This CDR3 has 11 amino acids. The ends were cut back, 6 bases at V and 5 bases at J, with 11 bases in the middle. The CDR3 here is CSAGWGDEQYF. CDR3 sequence (DNA): TGCAGTGCGGGATGGGGGGACGAGCAGTACTTC.